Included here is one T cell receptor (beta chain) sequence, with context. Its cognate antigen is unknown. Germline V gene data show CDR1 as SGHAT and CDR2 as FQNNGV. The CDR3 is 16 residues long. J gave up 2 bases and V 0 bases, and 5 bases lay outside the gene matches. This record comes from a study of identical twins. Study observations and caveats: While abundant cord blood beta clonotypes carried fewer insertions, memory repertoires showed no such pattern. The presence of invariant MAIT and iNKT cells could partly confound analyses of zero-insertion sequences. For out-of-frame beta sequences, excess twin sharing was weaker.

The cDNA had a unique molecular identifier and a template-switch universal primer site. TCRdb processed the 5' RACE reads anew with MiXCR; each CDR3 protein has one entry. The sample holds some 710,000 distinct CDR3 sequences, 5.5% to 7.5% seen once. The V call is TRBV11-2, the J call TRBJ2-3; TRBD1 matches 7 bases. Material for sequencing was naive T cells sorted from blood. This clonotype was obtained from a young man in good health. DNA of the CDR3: TGTGCCAGCAGCTTAGATGGGGGACAGAACACAGATACGCAGTATTTT. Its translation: CASSLDGGQNTDTQYF.